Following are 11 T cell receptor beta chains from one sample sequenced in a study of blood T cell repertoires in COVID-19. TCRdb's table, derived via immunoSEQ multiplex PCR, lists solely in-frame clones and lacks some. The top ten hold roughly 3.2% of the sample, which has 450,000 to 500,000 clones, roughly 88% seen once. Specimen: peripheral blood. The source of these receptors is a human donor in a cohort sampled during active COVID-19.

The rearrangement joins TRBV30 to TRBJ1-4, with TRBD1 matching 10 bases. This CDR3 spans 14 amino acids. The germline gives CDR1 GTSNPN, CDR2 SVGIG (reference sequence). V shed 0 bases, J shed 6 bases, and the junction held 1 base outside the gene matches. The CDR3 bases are TGTGCCTGGAGTGTTGGACAGGGGGATGAAAAACTGTTTTTT. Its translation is CAWSVGQGDEKLFF. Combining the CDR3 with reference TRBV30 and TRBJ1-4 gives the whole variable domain SQTIHQWPATLVQPVGSPLSLECTVEGTSNPNLYWYRQAAGRGLQLLFYSVGIGQISSEVPQNLSASRPQDRQFILSSKKLLLSDSGFYLCAWSVGQGDEKLFFGSGTQLSVL.

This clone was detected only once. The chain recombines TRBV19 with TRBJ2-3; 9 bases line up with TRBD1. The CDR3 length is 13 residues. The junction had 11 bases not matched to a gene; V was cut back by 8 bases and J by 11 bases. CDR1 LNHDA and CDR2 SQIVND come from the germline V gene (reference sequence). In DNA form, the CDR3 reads TGTGCCAGTTCGCGACAGGGGGGGACCCTGCAGTATTTT. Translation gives CASSRQGGTLQYF.

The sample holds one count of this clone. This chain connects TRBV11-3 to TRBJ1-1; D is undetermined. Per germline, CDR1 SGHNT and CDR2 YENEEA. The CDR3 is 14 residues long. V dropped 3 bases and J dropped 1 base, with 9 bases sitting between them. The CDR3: CASSFSGGNTEAFF. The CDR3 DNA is TGTGCCAGCAGCTTTAGTGGAGGGAACACTGAAGCTTTCTTT.

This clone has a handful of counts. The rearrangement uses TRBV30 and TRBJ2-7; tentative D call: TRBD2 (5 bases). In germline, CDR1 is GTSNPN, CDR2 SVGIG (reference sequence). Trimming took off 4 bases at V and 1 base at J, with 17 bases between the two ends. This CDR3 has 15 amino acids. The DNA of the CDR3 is TGTGCCTGGACGAACCCGAGCACGGGGTCCTACGAGCAGTACTTC. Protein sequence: CAWTNPSTGSYEQYF.

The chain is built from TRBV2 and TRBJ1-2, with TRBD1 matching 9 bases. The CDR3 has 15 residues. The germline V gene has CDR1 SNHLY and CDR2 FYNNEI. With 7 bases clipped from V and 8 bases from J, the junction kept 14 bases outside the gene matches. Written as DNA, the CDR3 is TGTGCCAGCAAAGTACGGGACAGGGATAGTCGGGGCTACACCTTC. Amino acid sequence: CASKVRDRDSRGYTF.

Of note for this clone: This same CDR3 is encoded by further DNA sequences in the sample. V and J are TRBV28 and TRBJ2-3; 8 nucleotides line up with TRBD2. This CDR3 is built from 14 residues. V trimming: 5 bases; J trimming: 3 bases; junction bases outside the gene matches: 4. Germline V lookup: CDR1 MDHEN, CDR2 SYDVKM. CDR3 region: CASSLGLATDTQYF. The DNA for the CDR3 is TGTGCCAGCAGTCTCGGACTAGCTACAGATACGCAGTATTTT. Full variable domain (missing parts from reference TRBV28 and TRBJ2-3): DVKVTQSSRYLVKRTGEKVFLECVQDMDHENMFWYRQDPGLGLRLIYFSYDVKMKEKGDIPEGYSVSREKKERFSLILESASTNQTSMYLCASSLGLATDTQYFGPGTRLTVL.

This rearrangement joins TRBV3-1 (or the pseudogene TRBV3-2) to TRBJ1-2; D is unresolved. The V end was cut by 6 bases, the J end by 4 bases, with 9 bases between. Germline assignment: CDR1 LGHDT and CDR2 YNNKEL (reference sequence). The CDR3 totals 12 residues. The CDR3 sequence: CASSQEFYGYTF. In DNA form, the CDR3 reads TGTGCCAGCAGTCAGGAATTCTATGGCTACACCTTC.

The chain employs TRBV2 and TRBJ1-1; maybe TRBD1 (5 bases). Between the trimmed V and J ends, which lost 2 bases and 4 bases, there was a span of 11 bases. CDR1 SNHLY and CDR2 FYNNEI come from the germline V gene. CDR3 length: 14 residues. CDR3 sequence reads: CASSERRGSTEAFF. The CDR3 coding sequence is TGTGCCAGCAGTGAAAGAAGGGGAAGCACTGAAGCTTTCTTT.

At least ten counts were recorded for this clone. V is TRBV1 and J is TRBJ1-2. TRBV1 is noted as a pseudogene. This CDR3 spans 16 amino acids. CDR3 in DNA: TGCACCAGCAGCCCCCCCAAAGAGTCCGTCAAGAATGGCTACACCTTC. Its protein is CTSSPPKESVKNGYTF.

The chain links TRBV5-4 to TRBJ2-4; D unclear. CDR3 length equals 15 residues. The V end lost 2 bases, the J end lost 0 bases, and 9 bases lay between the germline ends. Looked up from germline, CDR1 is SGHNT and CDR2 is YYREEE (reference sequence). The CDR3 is CASSFEQQAKNIQYF. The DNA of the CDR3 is TGTGCCAGCAGCTTTGAACAGCAAGCCAAAAACATTCAGTACTTC.

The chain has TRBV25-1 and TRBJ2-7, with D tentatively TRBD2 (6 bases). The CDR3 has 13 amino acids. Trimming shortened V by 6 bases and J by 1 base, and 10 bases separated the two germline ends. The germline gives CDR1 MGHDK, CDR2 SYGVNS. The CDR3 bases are TGTGCCAGCAGGCGTGGAGGGTCCTACGAGCAGTACTTC. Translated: CASRRGGSYEQYF.